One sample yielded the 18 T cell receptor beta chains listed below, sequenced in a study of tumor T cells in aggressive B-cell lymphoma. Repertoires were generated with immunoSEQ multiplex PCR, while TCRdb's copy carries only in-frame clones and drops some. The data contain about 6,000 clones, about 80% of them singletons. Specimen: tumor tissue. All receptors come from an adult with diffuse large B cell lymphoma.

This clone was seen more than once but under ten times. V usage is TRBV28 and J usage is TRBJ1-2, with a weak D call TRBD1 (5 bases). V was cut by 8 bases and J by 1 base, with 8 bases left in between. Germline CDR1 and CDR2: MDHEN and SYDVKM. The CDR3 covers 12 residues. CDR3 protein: CASEQDNYGYTF. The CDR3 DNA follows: TGTGCCAGCGAACAGGATAACTATGGCTACACCTTC.

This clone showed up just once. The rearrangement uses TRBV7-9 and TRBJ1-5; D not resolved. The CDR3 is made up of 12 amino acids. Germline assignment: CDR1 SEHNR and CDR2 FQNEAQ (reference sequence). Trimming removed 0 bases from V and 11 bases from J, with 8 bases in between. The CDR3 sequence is CASSLAGLAQHF. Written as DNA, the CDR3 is TGTGCCAGCAGCTTAGCAGGACTCGCCCAGCATTTT.

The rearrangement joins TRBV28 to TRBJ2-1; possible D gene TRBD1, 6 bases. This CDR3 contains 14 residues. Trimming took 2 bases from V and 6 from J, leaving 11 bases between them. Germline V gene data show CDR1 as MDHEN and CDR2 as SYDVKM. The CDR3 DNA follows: TGTGCCAGCAGTTTAGGGCCAGGGGCCAATGAGCAGTTCTTC. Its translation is CASSLGPGANEQFF.

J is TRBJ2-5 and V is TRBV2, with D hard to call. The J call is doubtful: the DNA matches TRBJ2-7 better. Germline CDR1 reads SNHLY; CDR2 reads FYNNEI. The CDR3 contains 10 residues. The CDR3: CASSFYEQYF. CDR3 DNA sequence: TGTGCCAGCAGTTTTTACGAGCAGTACTTC.

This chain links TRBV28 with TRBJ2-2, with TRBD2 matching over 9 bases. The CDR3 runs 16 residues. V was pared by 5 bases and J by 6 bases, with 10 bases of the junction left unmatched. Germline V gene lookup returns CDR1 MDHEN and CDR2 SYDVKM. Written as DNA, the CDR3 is TGTGCCAGCAGTCCAAAATCGGGACTAGCAGCCGGGGAGCTGTTTTTT. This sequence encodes CASSPKSGLAAGELFF. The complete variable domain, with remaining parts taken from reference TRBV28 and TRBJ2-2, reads DVKVTQSSRYLVKRTGEKVFLECVQDMDHENMFWYRQDPGLGLRLIYFSYDVKMKEKGDIPEGYSVSREKKERFSLILESASTNQTSMYLCASSPKSGLAAGELFFGEGSRLTVL.

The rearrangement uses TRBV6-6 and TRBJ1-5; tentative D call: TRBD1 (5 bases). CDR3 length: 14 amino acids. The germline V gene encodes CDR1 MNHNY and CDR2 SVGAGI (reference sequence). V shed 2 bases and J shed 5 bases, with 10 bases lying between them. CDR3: CASSYRGEDQPQHF. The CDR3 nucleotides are TGTGCCAGCAGTTACAGGGGTGAGGATCAGCCCCAGCATTTT.

In DNA, the CDR3 is TGTGCCAGCAGCCAAGAAGGGACACTAATCTACGAGCAGTACTTC. It encodes CASSQEGTLIYEQYF. This chain joins TRBV14 and TRBJ2-7; a possible D gene is TRBD1 (6 bases). From germline, CDR1 is SGHDN and CDR2 FVKESK. Trimming took off 0 bases at V and 3 bases at J, with 12 bases between the two ends. CDR3 length equals 15 residues.

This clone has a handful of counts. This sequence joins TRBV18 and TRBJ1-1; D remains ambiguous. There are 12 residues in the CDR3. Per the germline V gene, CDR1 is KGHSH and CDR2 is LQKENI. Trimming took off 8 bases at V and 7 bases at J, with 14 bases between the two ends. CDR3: CASHFGLGEAFF. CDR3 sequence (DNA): TGTGCCAGCCACTTTGGGCTTGGTGAAGCTTTCTTT. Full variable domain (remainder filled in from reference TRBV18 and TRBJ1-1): NAGVMQNPRHLVRRRGQEARLRCSPMKGHSHVYWYRQLPEEGLKFMVYLQKENIIDESGMPKERFSAEFPKEGPSILRIQQVVRGDSAAYFCASHFGLGEAFFGQGTRLTVV.

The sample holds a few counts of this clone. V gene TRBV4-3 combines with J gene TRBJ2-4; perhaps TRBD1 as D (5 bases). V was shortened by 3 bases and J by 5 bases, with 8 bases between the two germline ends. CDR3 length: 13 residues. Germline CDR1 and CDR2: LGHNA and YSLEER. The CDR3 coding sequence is TGCGCCAGCAGCCATGGCAGGGAAAACATTCAGTACTTC. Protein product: CASSHGRENIQYF.

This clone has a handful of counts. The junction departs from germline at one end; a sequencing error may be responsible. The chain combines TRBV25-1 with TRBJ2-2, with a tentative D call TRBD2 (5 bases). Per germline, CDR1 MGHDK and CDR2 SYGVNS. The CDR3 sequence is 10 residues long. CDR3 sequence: CASSARGAVF. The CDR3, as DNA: TGTGCCAGCAGTGCCCGGGGAGCTGTTTTT.

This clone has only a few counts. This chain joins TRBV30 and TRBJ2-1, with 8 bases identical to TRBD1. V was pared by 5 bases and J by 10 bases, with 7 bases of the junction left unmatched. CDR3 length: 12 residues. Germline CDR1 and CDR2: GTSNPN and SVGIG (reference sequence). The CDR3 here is CAWQQGAREQFF. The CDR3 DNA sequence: TGTGCCTGGCAGCAGGGGGCTCGCGAGCAGTTCTTC. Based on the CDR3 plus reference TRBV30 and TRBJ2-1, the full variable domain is SQTIHQWPATLVQPVGSPLSLECTVEGTSNPNLYWYRQAAGRGLQLLFYSVGIGQISSEVPQNLSASRPQDRQFILSSKKLLLSDSGFYLCAWQQGAREQFFGPGTRLTVL.

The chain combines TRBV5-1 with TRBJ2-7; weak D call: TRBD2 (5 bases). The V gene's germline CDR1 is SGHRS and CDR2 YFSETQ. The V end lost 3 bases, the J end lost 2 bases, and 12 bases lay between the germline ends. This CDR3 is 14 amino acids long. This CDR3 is CASSYDGNPYEQYF. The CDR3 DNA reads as TGCGCCAGCAGCTACGACGGGAACCCCTACGAGCAGTACTTC.

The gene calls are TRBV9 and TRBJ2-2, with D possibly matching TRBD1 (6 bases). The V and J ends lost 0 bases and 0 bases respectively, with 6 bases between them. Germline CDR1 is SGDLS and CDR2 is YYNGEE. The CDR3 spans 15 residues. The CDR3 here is CASSVGTANTGELFF. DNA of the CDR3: TGTGCCAGCAGCGTAGGGACAGCGAACACCGGGGAGCTGTTTTTT.

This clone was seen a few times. Here the CDR3 DNA reads TGTGCCAGCAGTCCAACCCCACAGGGTTGGAATTCACCCCTCCACTTT. It is translated as CASSPTPQGWNSPLHF. The J gene is TRBJ1-6, the V gene TRBV28; weak D call: TRBD1 (6 bases). Per germline, CDR1 MDHEN and CDR2 SYDVKM. The CDR3 length is 16 residues. Trimming pared 5 bases from V and 7 bases from J, leaving 18 bases between.

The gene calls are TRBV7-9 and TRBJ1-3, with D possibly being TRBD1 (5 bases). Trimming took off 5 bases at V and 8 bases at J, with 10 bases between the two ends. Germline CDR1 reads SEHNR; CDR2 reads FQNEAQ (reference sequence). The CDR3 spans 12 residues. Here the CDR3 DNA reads TGTGCCAGCAGCGTAACAGGATACACCATATATTTT. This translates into CASSVTGYTIYF.

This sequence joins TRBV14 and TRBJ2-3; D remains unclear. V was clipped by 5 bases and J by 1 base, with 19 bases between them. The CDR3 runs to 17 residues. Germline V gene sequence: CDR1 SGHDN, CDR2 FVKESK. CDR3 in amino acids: CASSSRSPHSGTDTQYF. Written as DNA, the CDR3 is TGTGCCAGCAGCTCACGAAGTCCCCACTCTGGCACAGATACGCAGTATTTT. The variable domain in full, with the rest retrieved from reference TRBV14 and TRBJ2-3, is EAGVTQFPSHSVIEKGQTVTLRCDPISGHDNLYWYRRVMGKEIKFLLHFVKESKQDESGMPNNRFLAERTGGTYSTLKVQPAELEDSGVYFCASSSRSPHSGTDTQYFGPGTRLTVL.

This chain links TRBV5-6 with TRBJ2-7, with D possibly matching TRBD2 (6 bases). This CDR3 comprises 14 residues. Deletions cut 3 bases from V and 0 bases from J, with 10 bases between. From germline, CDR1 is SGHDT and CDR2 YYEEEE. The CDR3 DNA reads TGTGCCAGCAGCTCGGAGGGAGGCTCCTACGAGCAGTACTTC. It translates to CASSSEGGSYEQYF.

The CDR3 is CASSVAGGSQETQYF. The CDR3 coding sequence is TGTGCCAGCAGCGTAGCGGGCGGGAGTCAAGAGACCCAGTACTTC. V gene TRBV9 combines with J gene TRBJ2-5; 7 bases are shared with TRBD2. This CDR3 is 15 amino acids long. The V segment lost 0 bases and the J segment 2 bases; nucleotides outside the gene matches: 4. Germline CDR1 reads SGDLS; CDR2 reads YYNGEE.